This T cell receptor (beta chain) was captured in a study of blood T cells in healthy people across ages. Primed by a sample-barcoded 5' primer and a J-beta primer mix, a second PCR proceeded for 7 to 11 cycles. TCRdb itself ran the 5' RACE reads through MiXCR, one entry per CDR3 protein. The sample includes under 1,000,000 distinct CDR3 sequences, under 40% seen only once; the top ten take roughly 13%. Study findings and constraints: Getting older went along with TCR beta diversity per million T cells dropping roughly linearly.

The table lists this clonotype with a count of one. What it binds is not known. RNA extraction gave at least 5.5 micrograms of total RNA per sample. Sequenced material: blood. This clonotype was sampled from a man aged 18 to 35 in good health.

For the CDR3, the DNA is TGTGCCAGCAGCTTGCTCAAGACAGGGGCTTTAGATGAGACCCAGTACTTC. Translated, it gives CASSLLKTGALDETQYF. The gene calls are TRBV7-9 and TRBJ2-5; 8 nucleotides line up with TRBD1. Germline V gene sequence: CDR1 SEHNR, CDR2 FQNEAQ (reference sequence). The V gene end was trimmed by 3 bases and the J gene end by 5 bases; junction bases not matched to a gene: 14. The CDR3 totals 17 residues. Combining the CDR3 with reference TRBV7-9 and TRBJ2-5 gives the whole variable domain DTGVSQNPRHKITKRGQNVTFRCDPISEHNRLYWYRQTLGQGPEFLTYFQNEAQLEKSRLLSDRFSAERPKGSFSTLEIQRTEQGDSAMYLCASSLLKTGALDETQYFGPGTRLLVL.